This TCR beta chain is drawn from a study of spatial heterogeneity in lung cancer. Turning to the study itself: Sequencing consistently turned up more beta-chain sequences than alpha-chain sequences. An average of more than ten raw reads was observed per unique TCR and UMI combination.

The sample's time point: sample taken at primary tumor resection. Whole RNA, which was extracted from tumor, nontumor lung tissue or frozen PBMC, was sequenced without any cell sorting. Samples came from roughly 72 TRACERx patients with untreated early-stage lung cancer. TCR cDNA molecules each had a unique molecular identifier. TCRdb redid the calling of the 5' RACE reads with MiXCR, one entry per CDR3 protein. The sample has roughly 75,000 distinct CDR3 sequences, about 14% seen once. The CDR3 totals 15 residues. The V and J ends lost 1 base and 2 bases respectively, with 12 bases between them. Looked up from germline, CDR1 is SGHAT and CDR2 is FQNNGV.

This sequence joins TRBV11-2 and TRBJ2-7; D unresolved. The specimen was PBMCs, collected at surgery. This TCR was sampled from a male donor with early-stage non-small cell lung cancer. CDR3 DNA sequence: TGTGCCAGCAGCTTAGCTTCAATCCCCGCCTACGAGCAGTACTTC. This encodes CASSLASIPAYEQYF.